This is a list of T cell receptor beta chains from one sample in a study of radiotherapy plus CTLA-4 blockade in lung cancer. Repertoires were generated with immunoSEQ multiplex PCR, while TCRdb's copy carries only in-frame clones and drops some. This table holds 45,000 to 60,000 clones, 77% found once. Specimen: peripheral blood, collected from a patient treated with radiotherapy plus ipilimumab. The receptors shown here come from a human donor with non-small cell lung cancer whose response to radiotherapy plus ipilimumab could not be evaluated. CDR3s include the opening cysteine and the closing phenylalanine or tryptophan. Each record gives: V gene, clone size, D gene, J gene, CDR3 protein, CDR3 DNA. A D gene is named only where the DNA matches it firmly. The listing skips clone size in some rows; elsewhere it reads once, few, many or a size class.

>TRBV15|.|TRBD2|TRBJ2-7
CATSSTLAEPSYEQYF
TGTGCCACCAGCAGCACCCTAGCGGAGCCCTCCTACGAGCAGTACTTC
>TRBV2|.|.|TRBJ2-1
CASRRGLVLEQFF
TGTGCCAGCAGGCGAGGGCTGGTACTTGAGCAGTTCTTC
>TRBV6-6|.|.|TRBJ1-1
CASRDREGTEAFF
TGTGCCAGCAGAGACCGGGAGGGGACCGAAGCTTTCTTT
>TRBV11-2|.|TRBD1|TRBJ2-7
CASSLLRTGGEVQYF
TGTGCCAGCAGCTTACTGCGGACAGGGGGCGAGGTGCAGTACTTC
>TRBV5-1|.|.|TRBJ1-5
CASSYGRNQPQHF
TGCGCCAGCAGCTATGGCAGGAATCAGCCCCAGCATTTT
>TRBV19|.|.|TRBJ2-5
CASSWTGETQYF
TGTGCCAGTAGTTGGACGGGGGAGACCCAGTACTTC
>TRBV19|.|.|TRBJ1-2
CASSFTVSYGYTF
TGTGCCAGTAGTTTCACAGTTTCCTATGGCTACACCTTC
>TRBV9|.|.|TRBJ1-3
CASSVESRAGNTIYF
TGTGCCAGCAGCGTAGAGTCCCGGGCTGGAAACACCATATATTTT
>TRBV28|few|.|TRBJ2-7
CASSFPRLRQVYSYEQYF
TGTGCCAGCAGTTTTCCCCGCCTACGACAGGTTTACTCCTACGAGCAGTACTTC
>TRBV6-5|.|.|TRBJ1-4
CASSRRQAENEKLFF
TGTGCCAGCAGTCGAAGACAGGCCGAGAATGAAAAACTGTTTTTT